The clone carrying this T cell receptor (beta chain) was seen at least ten times. 500 ng RNA was reverse transcribed with alpha and beta constant-region primers. Each of the alpha and beta chains got its own library through chain-specific third strand synthesis with indices. TCRdb ran MiXCR on the 5' RACE reads and lists one entry per CDR3 protein. This table has around 18,000 distinct CDR3 sequences, 10% appearing once. This sample was included in a study of HIV-infected patients and healthy controls. The CDR3 covers 16 residues. CDR1 is LGHNA and CDR2 is YSLEER in the germline V gene. Between the trimmed V and J ends, which lost 2 bases and 0 bases, there was a span of 12 bases. No cell fractionation was done, so the repertoire covers all unsorted peripheral blood T cells.

The origin of this receptor is an adult in good health. The chain is built from TRBV4-3 and TRBJ2-3; a weak D match, TRBD2 (5 bases). The sequenced sample consisted of blood. CDR3 sequence reads: CASSQFASTSTDTQYF. The CDR3 coding sequence is TGCGCCAGCAGCCAATTCGCTAGCACCAGCACAGATACGCAGTATTTT.